This TCR beta chain was sequenced for a study of T cells in localized non-small cell lung cancer. The assay was immunoSEQ multiplex PCR, and TCRdb's table has in-frame clones only and misses some. The table records 20,000 to 25,000 clones, 84% of them present only once. The germline CDR1 and CDR2 sequences are SGHRS and YFSETQ. The CDR3 totals 17 residues. V lost 4 bases and J 2 bases, leaving 19 bases between the germline ends. The genes are TRBV5-1 and TRBJ2-1; TRBD1 might be the D (5 bases). The material was peripheral blood, obtained before any cancer treatment. The sequence derives from a man aged 40 to 70 with stage I lung adenocarcinoma. CDR3 residues: CASSLQQDPWAYNEQFF. DNA for the CDR3: TGCGCCAGCAGCCTCCAACAGGACCCGTGGGCCTACAATGAGCAGTTCTTC.